The TCR beta chain under discussion was sequenced for a study of CD8+ T cells in alopecia areata. Study-wide results and caveats: For patients receiving tofacitinib, scalp clonality and expanded CD8+ clones among the top 100 significantly decreased.

The germline CDR1 and CDR2 sequences are MNHEY and SVGAGI. V was clipped by 6 bases and J by 8 bases; unmatched bases: 15. This CDR3 has 15 residues. After isolation, RNA underwent reverse transcription to generate cDNA as the sequencing template. Using immunoSEQ multiplex PCR, the repertoire was profiled, and TCRdb retains in-frame clones only, with some absent. The sample has roughly 180,000 clones, 40% to 65% seen once; the top ten hold roughly a tenth. Treatment indicated: oral pan-JAK inhibitor, 5-10 mg twice daily. CD4+ and CD8+ T cells were sorted from PBMCs. In the case of this clone: What it binds is not known.

This chain connects TRBV6-5 to TRBJ1-2; 7 nucleotides line up with TRBD1. The sample in question was CD8+ T cells sorted from blood, obtained at week 24, from a patient treated with tofacitinib. This receptor was identified in a human donor with alopecia areata. For the CDR3, the DNA is TGTGCCAGCAGCCTCACCGGGACAGACTCCTTAGGCTACACCTTC. This gives the protein CASSLTGTDSLGYTF.